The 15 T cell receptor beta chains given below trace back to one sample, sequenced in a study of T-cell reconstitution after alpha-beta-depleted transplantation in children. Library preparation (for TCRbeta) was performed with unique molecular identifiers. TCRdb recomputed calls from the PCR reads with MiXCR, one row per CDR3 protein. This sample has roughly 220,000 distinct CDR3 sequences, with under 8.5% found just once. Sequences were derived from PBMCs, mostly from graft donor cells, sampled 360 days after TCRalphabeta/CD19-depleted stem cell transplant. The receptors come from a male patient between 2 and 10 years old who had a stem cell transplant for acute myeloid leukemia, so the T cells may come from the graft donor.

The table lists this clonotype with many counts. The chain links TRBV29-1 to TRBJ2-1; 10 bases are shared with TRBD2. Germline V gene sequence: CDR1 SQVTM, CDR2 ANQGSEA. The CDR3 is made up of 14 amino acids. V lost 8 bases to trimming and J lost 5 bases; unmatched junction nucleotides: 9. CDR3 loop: CSSGLAVPNNEQFF. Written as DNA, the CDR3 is TGCAGCTCCGGACTAGCGGTACCCAACAATGAGCAGTTCTTC.

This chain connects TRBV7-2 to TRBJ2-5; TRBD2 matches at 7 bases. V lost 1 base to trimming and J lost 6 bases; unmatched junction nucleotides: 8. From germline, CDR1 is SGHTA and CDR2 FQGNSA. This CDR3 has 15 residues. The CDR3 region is CASSLERGGKQTQYF. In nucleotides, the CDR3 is TGTGCCAGCAGCTTAGAGCGGGGCGGCAAGCAGACCCAGTACTTC.

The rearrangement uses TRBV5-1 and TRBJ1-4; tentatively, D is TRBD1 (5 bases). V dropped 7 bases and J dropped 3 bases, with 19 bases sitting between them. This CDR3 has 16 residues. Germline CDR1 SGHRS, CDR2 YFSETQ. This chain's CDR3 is CASRSEAGLANEKLFF. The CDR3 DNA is TGCGCCAGCCGCTCGGAAGCAGGGCTAGCTAATGAAAAACTGTTTTTT.

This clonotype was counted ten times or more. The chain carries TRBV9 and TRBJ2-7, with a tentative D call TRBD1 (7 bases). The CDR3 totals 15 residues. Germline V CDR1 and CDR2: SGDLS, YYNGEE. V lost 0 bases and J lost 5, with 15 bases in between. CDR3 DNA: TGTGCCAGCAGCGTAGAGGGGGCGGGGCCCAACGAGCAGTACTTC. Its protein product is CASSVEGAGPNEQYF.

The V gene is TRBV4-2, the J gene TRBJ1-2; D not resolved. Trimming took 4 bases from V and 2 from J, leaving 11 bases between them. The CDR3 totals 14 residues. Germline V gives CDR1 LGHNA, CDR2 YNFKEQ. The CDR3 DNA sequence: TGTGCCAGCAGCCCCGGACTGGTCAACTATGGCTACACCTTC. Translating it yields CASSPGLVNYGYTF.

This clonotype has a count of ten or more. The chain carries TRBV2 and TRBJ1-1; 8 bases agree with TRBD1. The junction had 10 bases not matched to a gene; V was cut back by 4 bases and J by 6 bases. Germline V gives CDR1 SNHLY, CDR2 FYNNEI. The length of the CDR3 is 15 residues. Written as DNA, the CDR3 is TGTGCCAGCAGTGTAGGGGCAAACAGGGGGTCTGAAGCTTTCTTT. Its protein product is CASSVGANRGSEAFF.

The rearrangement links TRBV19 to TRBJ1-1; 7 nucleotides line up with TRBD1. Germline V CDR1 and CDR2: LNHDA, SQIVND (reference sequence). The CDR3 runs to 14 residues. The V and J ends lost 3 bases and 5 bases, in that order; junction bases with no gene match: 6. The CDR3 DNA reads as TGTGCCAGTAGTATCCGGACAGGAAGAACTGAAGCTTTCTTT. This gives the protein CASSIRTGRTEAFF.

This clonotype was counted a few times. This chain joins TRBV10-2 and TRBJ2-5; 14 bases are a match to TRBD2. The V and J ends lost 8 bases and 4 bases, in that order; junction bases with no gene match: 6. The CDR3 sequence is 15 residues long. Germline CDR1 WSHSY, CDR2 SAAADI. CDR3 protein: CASRLAGGPVETQYF. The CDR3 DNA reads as TGCGCCAGCCGACTAGCGGGGGGGCCCGTAGAGACCCAGTACTTC.

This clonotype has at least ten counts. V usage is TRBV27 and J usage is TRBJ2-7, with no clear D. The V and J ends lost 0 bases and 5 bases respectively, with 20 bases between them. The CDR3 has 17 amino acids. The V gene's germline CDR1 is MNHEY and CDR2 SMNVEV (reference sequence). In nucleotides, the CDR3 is TGTGCCAGCAGTTTATCGACCGTCTTCACCAGGCTACACGAGCAGTACTTC. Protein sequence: CASSLSTVFTRLHEQYF.

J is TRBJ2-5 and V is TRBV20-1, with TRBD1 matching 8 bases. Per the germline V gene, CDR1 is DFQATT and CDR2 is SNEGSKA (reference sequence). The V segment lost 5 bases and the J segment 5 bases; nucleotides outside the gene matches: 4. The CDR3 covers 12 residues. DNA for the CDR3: TGCAGTGCTGACCGACAGGGGGAGACCCAGTACTTC. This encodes CSADRQGETQYF.

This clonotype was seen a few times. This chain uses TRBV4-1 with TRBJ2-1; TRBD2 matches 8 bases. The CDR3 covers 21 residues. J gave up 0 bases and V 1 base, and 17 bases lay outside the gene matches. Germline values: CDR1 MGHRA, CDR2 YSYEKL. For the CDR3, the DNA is TGCGCCAGCAGCCAAGTGGTGTTTGCGGGAGGATATGAGGGCTCCTACAATGAGCAGTTCTTC. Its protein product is CASSQVVFAGGYEGSYNEQFF.

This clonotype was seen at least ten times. In DNA, the CDR3 is TGTGCCAGCAGCTTTTTAAGGGAAGACGAGCAGTACTTC. Protein: CASSFLREDEQYF. The V call is TRBV7-9, the J call TRBJ2-7; D remains ambiguous. Germline CDR1 reads SEHNR; CDR2 reads FQNEAQ (reference sequence). Deletions cut 3 bases from V and 5 bases from J, with 11 bases between. The CDR3 totals 13 residues.

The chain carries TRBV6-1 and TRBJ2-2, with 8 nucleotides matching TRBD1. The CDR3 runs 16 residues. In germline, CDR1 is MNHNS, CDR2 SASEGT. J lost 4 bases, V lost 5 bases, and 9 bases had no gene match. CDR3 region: CASSTSRGLGTGELFF. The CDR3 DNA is TGTGCCAGCAGTACCAGCAGGGGGCTAGGCACCGGGGAGCTGTTTTTT.

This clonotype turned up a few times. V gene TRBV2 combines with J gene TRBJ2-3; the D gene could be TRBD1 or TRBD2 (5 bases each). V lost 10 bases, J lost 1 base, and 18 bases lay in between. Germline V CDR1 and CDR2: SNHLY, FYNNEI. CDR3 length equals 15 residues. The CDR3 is CATSNRDPRTDTQYF. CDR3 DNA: TGTGCCACCTCTAACCGGGACCCCCGCACAGATACGCAGTATTTT.

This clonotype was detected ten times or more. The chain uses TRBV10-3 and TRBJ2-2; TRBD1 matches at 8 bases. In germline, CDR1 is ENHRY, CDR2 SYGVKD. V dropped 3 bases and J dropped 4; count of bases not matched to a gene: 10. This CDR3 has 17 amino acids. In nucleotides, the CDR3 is TGTGCCATCAGTGACCGAGGGACAGGATCGGTCACCGGGGAGCTGTTTTTT. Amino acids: CAISDRGTGSVTGELFF.